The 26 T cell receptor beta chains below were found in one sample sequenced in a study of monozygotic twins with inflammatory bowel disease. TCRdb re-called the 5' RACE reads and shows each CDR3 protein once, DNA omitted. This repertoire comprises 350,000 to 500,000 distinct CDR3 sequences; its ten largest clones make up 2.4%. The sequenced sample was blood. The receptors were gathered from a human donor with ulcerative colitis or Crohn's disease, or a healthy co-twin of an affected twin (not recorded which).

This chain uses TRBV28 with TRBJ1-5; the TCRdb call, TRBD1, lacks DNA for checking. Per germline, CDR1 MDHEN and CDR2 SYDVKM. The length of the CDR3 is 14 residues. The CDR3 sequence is CASSSGTAHQPQHF.

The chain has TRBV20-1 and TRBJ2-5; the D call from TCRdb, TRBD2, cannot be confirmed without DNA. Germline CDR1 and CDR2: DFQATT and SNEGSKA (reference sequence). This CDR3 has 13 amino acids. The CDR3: CSVGEGREETQYF.

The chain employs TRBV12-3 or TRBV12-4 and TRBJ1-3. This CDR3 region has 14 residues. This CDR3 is CASSFGSERNTIYF.

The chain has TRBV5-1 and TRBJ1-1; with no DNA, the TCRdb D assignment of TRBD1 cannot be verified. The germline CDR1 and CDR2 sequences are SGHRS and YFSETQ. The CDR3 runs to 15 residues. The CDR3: CASSPSLGAGTEAFF. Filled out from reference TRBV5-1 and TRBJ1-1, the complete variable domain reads KAGVTQTPRYLIKTRGQQVTLSCSPISGHRSVSWYQQTPGQGLQFLFEYFSETQRNKGNFPGRFSGRQFSNSRSEMNVSTLELGDSALYLCASSPSLGAGTEAFFGQGTRLTVV.

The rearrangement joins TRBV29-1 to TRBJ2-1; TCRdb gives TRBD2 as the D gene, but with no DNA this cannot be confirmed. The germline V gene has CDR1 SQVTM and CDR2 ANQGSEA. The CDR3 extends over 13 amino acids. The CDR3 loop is CSAALGGGDEQFF.

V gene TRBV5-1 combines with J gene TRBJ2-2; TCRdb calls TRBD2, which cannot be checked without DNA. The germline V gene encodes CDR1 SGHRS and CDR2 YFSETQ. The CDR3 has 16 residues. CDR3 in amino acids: CASSSLGGRSTGELFF. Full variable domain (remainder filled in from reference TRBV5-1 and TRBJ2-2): KAGVTQTPRYLIKTRGQQVTLSCSPISGHRSVSWYQQTPGQGLQFLFEYFSETQRNKGNFPGRFSGRQFSNSRSEMNVSTLELGDSALYLCASSSLGGRSTGELFFGEGSRLTVL.

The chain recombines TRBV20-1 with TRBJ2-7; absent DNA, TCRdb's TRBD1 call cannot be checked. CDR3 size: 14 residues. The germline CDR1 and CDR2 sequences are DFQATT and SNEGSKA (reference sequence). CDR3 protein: CSAGGDRVLYEQYF.

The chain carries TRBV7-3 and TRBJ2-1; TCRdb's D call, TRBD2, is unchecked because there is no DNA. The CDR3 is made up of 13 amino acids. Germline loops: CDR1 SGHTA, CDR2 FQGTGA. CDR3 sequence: CASSLIRAGEQFF.

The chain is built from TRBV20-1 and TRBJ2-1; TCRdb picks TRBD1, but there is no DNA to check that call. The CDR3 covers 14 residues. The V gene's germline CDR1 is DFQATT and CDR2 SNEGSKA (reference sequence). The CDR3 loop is CSASGGPWGGEQFF.

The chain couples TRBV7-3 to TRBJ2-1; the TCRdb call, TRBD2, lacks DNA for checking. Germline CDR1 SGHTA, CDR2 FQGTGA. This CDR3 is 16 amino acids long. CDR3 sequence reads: CASSLVSGWGSDEQFF.

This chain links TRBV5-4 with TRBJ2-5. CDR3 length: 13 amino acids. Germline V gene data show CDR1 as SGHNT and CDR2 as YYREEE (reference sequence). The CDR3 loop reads CASSLKVAETQYF.

The CDR3 spells CASSLSPGTDTQYF. The chain combines TRBV7-2 with TRBJ2-3; the TCRdb call, TRBD1, lacks DNA for checking. CDR1 SGHTA and CDR2 FQGNSA come from the germline V gene. The CDR3 runs 14 residues.

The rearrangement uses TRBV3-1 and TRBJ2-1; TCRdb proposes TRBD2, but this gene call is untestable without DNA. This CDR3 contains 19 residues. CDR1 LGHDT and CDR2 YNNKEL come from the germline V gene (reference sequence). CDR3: CASSQAPGLAHQVGHEQFF.

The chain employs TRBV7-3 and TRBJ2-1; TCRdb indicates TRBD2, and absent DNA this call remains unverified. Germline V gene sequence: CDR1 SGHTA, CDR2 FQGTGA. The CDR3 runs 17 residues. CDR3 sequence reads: CASSDRTSGASYNEQFF.

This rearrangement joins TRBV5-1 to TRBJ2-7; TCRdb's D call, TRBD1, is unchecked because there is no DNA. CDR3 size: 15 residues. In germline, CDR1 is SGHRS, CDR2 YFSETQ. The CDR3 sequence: CASSAFGTGSYELYF. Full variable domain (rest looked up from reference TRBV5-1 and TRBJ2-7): KAGVTQTPRYLIKTRGQQVTLSCSPISGHRSVSWYQQTPGQGLQFLFEYFSETQRNKGNFPGRFSGRQFSNSRSEMNVSTLELGDSALYLCASSAFGTGSYELYFGPGTRLTVT.

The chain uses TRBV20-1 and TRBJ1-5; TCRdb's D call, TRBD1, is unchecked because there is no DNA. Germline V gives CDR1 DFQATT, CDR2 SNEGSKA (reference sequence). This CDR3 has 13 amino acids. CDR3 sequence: CSASTAPNKPQHF.

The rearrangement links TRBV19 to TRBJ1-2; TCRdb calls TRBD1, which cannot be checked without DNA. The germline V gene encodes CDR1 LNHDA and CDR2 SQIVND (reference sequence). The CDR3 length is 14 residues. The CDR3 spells CASSDLDRIYGYTF.

The CDR3 is CAWKDPLTGELFF. The chain has TRBV30 and TRBJ2-2. This CDR3 comprises 13 residues. From germline, CDR1 is GTSNPN and CDR2 SVGIG (reference sequence).

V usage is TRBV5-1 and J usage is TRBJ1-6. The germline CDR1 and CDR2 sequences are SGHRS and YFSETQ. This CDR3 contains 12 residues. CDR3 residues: CASSLDGSPLHF. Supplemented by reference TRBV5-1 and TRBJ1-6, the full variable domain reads KAGVTQTPRYLIKTRGQQVTLSCSPISGHRSVSWYQQTPGQGLQFLFEYFSETQRNKGNFPGRFSGRQFSNSRSEMNVSTLELGDSALYLCASSLDGSPLHFGNGTRLTVT.

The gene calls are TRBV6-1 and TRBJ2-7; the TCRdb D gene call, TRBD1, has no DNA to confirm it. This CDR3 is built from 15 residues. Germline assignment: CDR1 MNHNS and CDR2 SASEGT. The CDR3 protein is CASNLDRGGPYEQYF.

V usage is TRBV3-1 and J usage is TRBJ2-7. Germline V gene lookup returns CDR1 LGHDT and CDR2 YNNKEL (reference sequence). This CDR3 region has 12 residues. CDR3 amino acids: CASSQVSPFVYF.

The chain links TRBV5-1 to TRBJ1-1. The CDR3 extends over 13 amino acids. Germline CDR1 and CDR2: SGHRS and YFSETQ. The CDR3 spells CASSLGVETEAFF.

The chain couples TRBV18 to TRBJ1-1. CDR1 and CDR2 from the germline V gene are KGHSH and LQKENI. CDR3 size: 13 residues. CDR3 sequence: CASSPPQAQGAFF.

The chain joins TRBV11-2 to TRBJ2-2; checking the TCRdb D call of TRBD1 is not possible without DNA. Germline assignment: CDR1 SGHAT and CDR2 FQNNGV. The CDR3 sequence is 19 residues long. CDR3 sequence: CASSFPGQGAGYRDGELFF.

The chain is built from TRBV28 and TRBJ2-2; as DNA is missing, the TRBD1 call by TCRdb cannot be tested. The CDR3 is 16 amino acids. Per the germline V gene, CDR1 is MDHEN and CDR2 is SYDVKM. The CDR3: CASSFGSGSNTGELFF.

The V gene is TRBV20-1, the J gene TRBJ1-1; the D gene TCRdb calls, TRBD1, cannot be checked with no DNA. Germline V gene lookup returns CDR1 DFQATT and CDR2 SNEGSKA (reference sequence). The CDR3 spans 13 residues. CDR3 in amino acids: CSASRGIGTEAFF.